This record concerns one T cell receptor (beta chain) sequence. These data belong to a study of T cell changes during pregnancy in multiple sclerosis. This CDR3 region has 13 residues. Germline lookup yields CDR1 SQVTM and CDR2 ANQGSEA. Unmatched junction bases numbered 3, after V lost 4 bases and J lost 4 bases. The table came from immunoSEQ multiplex PCR; TCRdb's copy has only in-frame clones and leaves some out. The repertoire includes tens of thousands of clones, 94% of them detected once, and around 3.5% sits in the top ten. This chain connects TRBV29-1 to TRBJ2-7; 11 bases line up with TRBD1. Sample: CD8+ T cells from peripheral blood mononuclear cells, taken in the third trimester of pregnancy. This receptor was identified in a female donor with multiple sclerosis, enrolled in a pregnancy study. The CDR3 region is CSVGGQGGYEQYF. In nucleotides, the CDR3 is TGCAGCGTTGGGGGACAGGGGGGATACGAGCAGTACTTC.